The T cell receptor beta chain described here comes from a study of blood T cell repertoires in COVID-19 (dated by TCRdb to 2019 to 2021). Describing the broader study: Samples covering the acute and convalescent phases of COVID-19 were provided by collaborators in the United States, Italy and Spain. The material from the prospective study consisted of cDNA or gDNA derived from T cells, B-cell-depleted T cells, or PBMCs. The samples were drawn from the first 160 participants of the ongoing ImmuneRACE study and from 1,254 subjects provided by 6 global collaborators. Deeply sampled blood TCRbeta repertoires from subjects exposed to, actively infected with, or recovered from COVID-19 were included in the dataset. A freely available public database, intended as a resource for researchers studying the immune response to SARS-CoV-2, is where the repertoires were released. Where available, HLA class I and class II types were obtained from metadata supplied by the sample provider rather than from assay-based typing. The sample metadata nearly always contained a de-identified subject ID, COVID-19 status, age in years and sex.

In the prospective study, participants were roughly 18 to 89 years old, resided in fewer than 25 geographic areas of the United States, and were enrolled through a virtual design. Cohort assignment in the prospective study relied on participant-reported clinical history from a screening survey and a study questionnaire. Recovered participants in ImmuneRACE Cohort 3 were defined by two consecutive negative NP/OP PCR tests, clearance by a healthcare professional, or resolution of symptoms. In the prospective study, whole blood, serum and a nasopharyngeal or oropharyngeal swab were collected from each participant by mobile phlebotomists. Additional blood draws and questionnaires over a 2-month period could optionally be provided by prospective study participants. Prospective study blood samples were shipped either frozen or at room temperature before DNA extraction. Here is what the overall study found, with its caveats: The amount of clinical and demographic metadata varied by source and participant and was provided uncurated.

Concerning this clone: Its antigen is unknown. No much larger clone is present one base from it, and per-base qualities are unavailable.

The immunoSEQ Assay, a bias-controlled multiplex PCR, was used to amplify TCRbeta CDR3 regions from genomic DNA. The published analysis was carried out like this. Nucleated cell counts per sample were estimated from amplification of reference gene primers within the assay. To quantify the absolute abundance of each unique TCRbeta CDR3 rearrangement, sequence reads were collapsed and filtered. Productive Simpson clonality was computed per sample as the square root of Simpson's diversity index over productive rearrangements. TCRdb stores this immuneACCESS table with in-frame sequences only. Part of the clones is absent; in the studies checked, under half of the shortfall reflects unresolved V genes, and no reason is known for the rest. The V and J calls and clone size are taken from that table; D and trimming were inferred from the DNA. Here the sample has some 250,000 clones; around 88% occur a single time. Of the sample, just under 9% falls within the top ten clones.

Sequenced: PBMCs or T cells enriched from blood (not recorded which). The clonotype comes from a man aged 35-49 years who had recovered from COVID-19.

The DNA reads TGTGCCAGCAGTGAGGAGGGTGCCGGGGGGCATGAGAAAGCTTTCTTT. Its protein product is CASSEEGAGGHEKAFF. The rearranged chain carries TRBV6-4 and TRBJ1-1; TRBD1 might be the D gene, on 6 matching bases. V sheds 3 bases and J sheds 9 bases, leaving 23 bases between their ends. In the germline V gene, CDR1 corresponds to MRHNA and CDR2 to SNTAGT. The CDR3 spans 16 residues, from the cysteine through the phenylalanine. The entry retains the CDR3 DNA only, 48 bases that are in frame from base 1.